This T cell receptor (beta chain) stems from a study of T cell clonotyping in hematopoietic cell transplantation (dated by TCRdb to about 2021). With respect to the entire study: A total of some 130 blood samples were gathered in the study from a few dozen consecutive transplant recipients along with their related donors. Recruitment of patients ran from 2015 to early 2017, and follow-up continued until late 2020 or until death.

V and J are trimmed by 6 bases and 0 bases, and the gene matches miss 5 bases of the junction. Based on the germline V gene, the CDR1 and CDR2 sequences are SGHTA and FQGNSA. Including the terminal cysteine and phenylalanine, the CDR3 comprises 14 residues. CDR3 DNA only is kept here, 42 bases in frame from base 1. TCR beta CDR3 regions were amplified from genomic DNA with the immunoSEQ assay, a bias-controlled multiplex PCR using V- and J-specific primers. In a second PCR step, the CDR3 amplicons were tagged with a proprietary barcode plus Illumina adapter sequences. An Illumina MiSeq instrument was used to sequence the CDR3 libraries. Per the original workflow: Export and quality control were handled in immunoSEQ Analyzer 3.0, while downstream analyses relied on R Bioconductor and Immunarch. Repertoire metrics were calculated using only productive rearrangements within the normalized downsampled data set. In the normalized cohort, a clonotype counted as pathologically expanded if the clonotype was larger than 5 templates. The Inverse Simpson Index served as the measure of repertoire diversity. CMV-specificity analyses were carried out on the non-normalized data set to capture all clonotypes. In TCRdb, the immuneACCESS table is reduced to in-frame sequences with V and J assigned. These tables do not hold every clone; where another copy was compared, an unresolved V gene accounts for under half, and the others remain unexplained. The V and J calls and clone size were taken over from that table, and D and trimming were inferred from the DNA. A total of 30,000 or so clones appear in this sample, 80% to 95% of them only once. The ten largest clones take up over 8.5% of the sample.

Study-level results and caveats: Sample size was limited, and cells were not sorted, so CD4 and CD8 repertoire contributions could not be separated. Just a small fraction of recipient repertoires overlapped with donor repertoires, and more than 95% appeared de novo at the given depth. Broader TCR repertoire diversity after transplant was predicted by Inverse Simpson Index values from donors and from recipients before transplant. A decrease in recipient TCR diversity was observed after transplant, and a progressive increase in pathologically expanded clonotypes was seen from day 30 to day 180.

This clone was picked up one time. Its antigen target is currently unknown. No qualities accompany the bases; no much larger clone lies one base away. This specimen's time point label, interpreted: 100 days after allo-HCT. Blood from recipients was drawn about 28 days before transplant and again at days 30, 100 and 180 after transplant. Nuclei Lysis Solution was used to extract genomic DNA from fresh or cryopreserved unfractionated peripheral blood mononuclear cells. This sequence was found in a female patient aged 45-60 years who had an allogeneic stem cell transplant from a related donor, so the T cells may come from the graft donor. Some clones in this sample may be carry-over from other donors' samples. This specimen was PBMCs, taken 100 days after allogeneic stem cell transplant. The rearrangement joined TRBV7-2 to TRBJ2-7, with TRBD2 matching 7 junction bases. The DNA is TGTGCCAGCAGTCACCCGGGGGGCTCCTACGAGCAGTACTTC. Translated, it reads CASSHPGGSYEQYF.